Listed here are 32 T cell receptor beta chains from one sample, sequenced in a study of T cells after yellow fever vaccination (dated by TCRdb to the late 2010s). In light of the paper, this sample's treatment or condition label describes: live attenuated yellow fever vaccine strain. Libraries were constructed by 5' RACE. The run used an Illumina HiSeq 2500. TCRdb reprocessing: public reads trimmed at Q25 with fastp, clones called with MiXCR, in-frame beta chains kept. Rows are unified per CDR3 protein, each entry keeping the most common DNA and genes. This sample lists roughly 120,000 distinct CDR3 sequences; under 9% were detected once. The top ten clonotypes cover about 25% of the sample. Sequences were derived from CD8+ T cells sorted from PBMCs, sampled 45 days after the yellow fever booster vaccination. These receptors were collected from a young man who received the YFV17D yellow fever vaccine.

Turning to this clonotype: Since a much larger clone is just one base distant, this may be a read error. The chain couples TRBV6-5 to TRBJ2-7; no clear D gene. CDR1 and CDR2 from the germline V gene are MNHEY and SVGAGI. The CDR3 contains 15 residues. CDR3: CASSHSQALTYEQYF. The CDR3, as DNA: TGTGCCAGCAGTCACTCGCAAGCCCTAACCTACGAGCAGTACTTC.

This clonotype has a count of ten or more. The chain links TRBV12-3 or TRBV12-4 to TRBJ2-3; TRBD2 agrees at 14 bases. V lost 6 bases, J lost 6 bases, and 5 bases stayed unmatched. The CDR3 length is 15 residues. In nucleotides, the CDR3 is TGTGCCAGCAGCCGAGGGACTAGCGGGAGTGATACGCAGTATTTT. Translation gives CASSRGTSGSDTQYF.

This clonotype was counted many times. The rearrangement joins TRBV29-1 to TRBJ2-4; no reliable D call. V lost 7 bases and J 5 bases, leaving 15 bases between the germline ends. From germline, CDR1 is SQVTM and CDR2 ANQGSEA. The CDR3 extends over 13 amino acids. The DNA of the CDR3 is TGCAGCGGCCGTGTAGGGTTGGAAAACATTCAGTACTTC. This translates into CSGRVGLENIQYF.

This clonotype was seen ten or more times. V and J are TRBV6-5 and TRBJ1-4; D might be TRBD1 (5 bases). In germline, CDR1 is MNHEY, CDR2 SVGAGI. This CDR3 comprises 15 residues. Trimming pared 6 bases from V and 4 bases from J, leaving 15 bases between. CDR3 loop: CASSLIPGLNEKLFF. The CDR3 nucleotides read TGTGCCAGCAGCCTAATCCCGGGACTTAATGAAAAACTGTTTTTT.

This clonotype was seen many times. V and J are TRBV21-1 and TRBJ2-3; the D call in the table, TRBD1, was not verified against the DNA. TRBV21-1 is marked as a pseudogene. This CDR3 is built from 17 residues. CDR3 bases: TGTGCCAGCAGCCCTAAGAGGGGCCCAGGGGGCACAGATACGCAGTATTTT. It translates to CASSPKRGPGGTDTQYF.

There are many counts of this clonotype. The chain's CDR3 is CASSTLNLRNTQYF. The CDR3 DNA follows: TGTGCCAGCAGTACGCTAAACCTCCGGAATACGCAGTATTTT. This rearrangement joins TRBV6-5 to TRBJ2-3; D not certain. The CDR3 consists of 14 residues. Germline V gene data show CDR1 as MNHEY and CDR2 as SVGAGI. The V and J ends lost 5 bases and 7 bases respectively, with 16 bases between them.

The V and J genes are TRBV12-3 or TRBV12-4 and TRBJ2-1; unclear D gene. CDR3 size: 14 residues. The germline V and J ends were trimmed by 5 bases and 6 bases, with 14 bases remaining between them. CDR3 sequence reads: CASSPPPLSNEQFF. The DNA of the CDR3 is TGTGCCAGCAGTCCCCCCCCCCTATCCAATGAGCAGTTCTTC.

This clonotype was seen repeatedly, ten times or more. V gene TRBV15 combines with J gene TRBJ2-3, with 9 bases matching TRBD2. Germline CDR1 is LNHNV and CDR2 is YYDKDF (reference sequence). J lost 6 bases, V lost 7 bases, and 8 bases had no gene match. The CDR3 runs to 14 residues. The CDR3 bases are TGTGCCACCACCACGACTAGCGGTCCGGATACGCAGTATTTT. Translation gives CATTTTSGPDTQYF.

This clonotype was recorded a few times. This chain links TRBV4-3 with TRBJ2-1, with a tentative D call TRBD2 (6 bases). The V gene's germline CDR1 is LGHNA and CDR2 YSLEER. The CDR3 sequence is 17 residues long. Trimming removed 4 bases from V and 5 bases from J, with 21 bases in between. Here the CDR3 reads CASSRKMGTEAHNEQFF. CDR3 bases: TGCGCCAGCAGCCGGAAGATGGGGACTGAGGCGCACAATGAGCAGTTCTTC.

The V and J genes are TRBV6-1 and TRBJ2-1; the match to TRBD2 covers 10 bases. This CDR3 comprises 20 residues. The trim removed 7 bases at V and 0 bases at J, leaving 18 bases unmatched. Germline V gene lookup returns CDR1 MNHNS and CDR2 SASEGT. CDR3 sequence reads: CASNERGAGGPRSSYNEQFF. CDR3 in DNA: TGTGCCAGCAATGAGAGAGGAGCGGGAGGGCCCAGGAGCTCCTACAATGAGCAGTTCTTC.

This clonotype was detected many times. The gene calls are TRBV4-2 and TRBJ2-5; D gene unclear. The V gene lost 0 bases and the J gene lost 1 base, with 6 bases spanning the gap. CDR1 LGHNA and CDR2 YNFKEQ come from the germline V gene. The CDR3 consists of 14 residues. The CDR3 bases are TGTGCCAGCAGCCAAGAAAACAGCCAAGAGACCCAGTACTTC. This codes for CASSQENSQETQYF.

This clonotype was picked up a small number of times. CDR3 loop: CASSHLGTSGIEEQYF. The CDR3 nucleotides read TGCGCCAGCAGCCACCTCGGGACTAGCGGCATCGAAGAGCAGTACTTC. The chain uses TRBV4-1 and TRBJ2-7, with 11 bases aligning to TRBD2. CDR3 length: 16 amino acids. Germline CDR1 MGHRA, CDR2 YSYEKL. With V trimmed by 3 bases and J by 7 bases, 11 bases remained unmatched.

This clonotype was seen ten or more times. V and J are TRBV28 and TRBJ2-2; possibly TRBD1 for D (6 bases). Deletions cut 6 bases from V and 2 bases from J, with 10 bases between. From germline, CDR1 is MDHEN and CDR2 SYDVKM. This CDR3 is built from 14 residues. The CDR3 DNA reads as TGTGCCAGCAGAAACAGGGCTAACACCGGGGAGCTGTTTTTT. Its translation: CASRNRANTGELFF.

In this sample, this clonotype turned up many times. The V call is TRBV5-1, the J call TRBJ2-7, with 7 bases fitting TRBD2. This CDR3 spans 15 amino acids. Per germline, CDR1 SGHRS and CDR2 YFSETQ. V trimming: 1 base; J trimming: 1 base; junction bases outside the gene matches: 5. Here the CDR3 DNA reads TGCGCCAGCAGCTTGTCGCGGGGGACGTCCTACGAGCAGTACTTC. Its protein is CASSLSRGTSYEQYF.

In its sample, this clonotype was seen many times. The chain employs TRBV29-1 and TRBJ2-2; D unclear. The CDR3 has 11 amino acids. Germline CDR1 is SQVTM and CDR2 is ANQGSEA. V was cut by 6 bases and J by 3 bases, with 5 bases left in between. DNA for the CDR3: TGCAGCGTGAGATACACCGGGGAGCTGTTTTTT. Amino acids: CSVRYTGELFF.

A remark on this clonotype: Relative to the germline gene, one junction end is altered; a read error may explain this. The chain links TRBV27 to TRBJ2-1; D unclear. The CDR3 extends over 12 amino acids. Germline V gene data show CDR1 as MNHEY and CDR2 as SMNVEV (reference sequence). The CDR3 region is CASSLGGDEEFF. Here the CDR3 DNA reads TGTGCCAGCAGTTTAGGTGGTGATGAGGAGTTCTTC.

The genes are TRBV12-3 or TRBV12-4 and TRBJ2-7, with TRBD2 matching 7 bases. The V segment lost 3 bases and the J segment 4 bases; nucleotides outside the gene matches: 12. The CDR3 is made up of 16 amino acids. The CDR3, as DNA: TGTGCCAGCAGTTTCACCGTAGCGGGCCTTACTTACGAGCAGTACTTC. It specifies CASSFTVAGLTYEQYF.

This clonotype came up many times. V gene TRBV6-5 combines with J gene TRBJ1-4; no firm D call. CDR1 and CDR2 from the germline V gene are MNHEY and SVGAGI. Trimming pared 0 bases from V and 4 bases from J, leaving 12 bases between. The CDR3 sequence is 16 residues long. CDR3 residues: CASSYSGGANNEKLFF. The CDR3 DNA reads TGTGCCAGCAGTTACTCCGGTGGCGCAAATAATGAAAAACTGTTTTTT.

This clonotype was counted many times. For the CDR3, the DNA is TGTGCCAGCAGCGCCGGAGGGAACCCTAGCACAGATACGCAGTATTTT. Translation: CASSAGGNPSTDTQYF. The chain couples TRBV9 to TRBJ2-3; possible D gene TRBD2, 6 bases. This CDR3 has 16 amino acids. The V end lost 3 bases, the J end lost 0 bases, and 14 bases lay between the germline ends. CDR1 and CDR2 (germline): SGDLS, YYNGEE.

In its sample, this clonotype was seen many times. This chain joins TRBV25-1 and TRBJ2-7; 10 bases are a match to TRBD2. Looked up from germline, CDR1 is MGHDK and CDR2 is SYGVNS. V lost 4 bases and J lost 8; bases outside the gene matches: 14. The CDR3 has 16 residues. CDR3: CASSAVGLAGEVQQYF. CDR3 sequence (DNA): TGTGCCAGCAGTGCCGTGGGCCTAGCGGGAGAGGTACAGCAGTACTTC.

This clonotype appeared many times. The J gene is TRBJ1-1, the V gene TRBV6-2 or TRBV6-3; 8 nucleotides line up with TRBD1. The germline CDR1 and CDR2 sequences are MNHEY and SVGEGT. The CDR3 covers 13 residues. The ends lost 6 bases at V and 5 bases at J; junction bases unmatched: 5. The CDR3 bases are TGTGCCAGCAGCCAGGGGGCGAGAACTGAAGCTTTCTTT. Protein sequence: CASSQGARTEAFF.

This clonotype was seen a few times. The chain is built from TRBV27 and TRBJ1-6; D is unclear. The V gene's germline CDR1 is MNHEY and CDR2 SMNVEV (reference sequence). The V end lost 4 bases, the J end lost 2 bases, and 15 bases lay between the germline ends. There are 17 residues in the CDR3. The CDR3 nucleotides read TGTGCCAGCAGTTCCCTACCCACAAGGGCCTATAATTCACCCCTCCACTTT. This sequence encodes CASSSLPTRAYNSPLHF.

This clonotype came up a few times. The V and J genes are TRBV11-2 and TRBJ2-1, with TRBD2 as a possible D gene (6 bases). In germline, CDR1 is SGHAT, CDR2 FQNNGV. Deletions cut 3 bases from V and 3 bases from J, with 15 bases between. The CDR3 is 16 residues long. The CDR3 here is CASSFLGTSYYNEQFF. The CDR3 DNA follows: TGTGCCAGCAGCTTTCTCGGGACTTCTTACTACAATGAGCAGTTCTTC.

Ten or more counts support this clonotype. V is TRBV5-1 and J is TRBJ2-7; 10 positions match TRBD2. The V gene's germline CDR1 is SGHRS and CDR2 YFSETQ. This CDR3 comprises 15 residues. V was clipped by 0 bases and J by 3 bases; unmatched bases: 3. The CDR3: CASSLAASGSYEQYF. DNA for the CDR3: TGCGCCAGCAGCTTGGCGGCTAGCGGGAGCTACGAGCAGTACTTC.

This clonotype was detected ten times or more. This chain connects TRBV19 to TRBJ1-1, with no clear D. Germline CDR1 is LNHDA and CDR2 is SQIVND (reference sequence). This CDR3 is 15 amino acids long. V was clipped by 3 bases and J by 1 base, with 12 bases between them. CDR3 residues: CASSIAADGNTEAFF. The CDR3 nucleotides read TGTGCCAGTAGTATTGCGGCGGATGGGAACACTGAAGCTTTCTTT.

This clonotype was detected ten times or more. The V and J genes are TRBV27 and TRBJ2-1, with a possible D match to TRBD2 (5 bases). Per germline, CDR1 MNHEY and CDR2 SMNVEV (reference sequence). Trimming shortened V by 3 bases and J by 8 bases, and 14 bases separated the two germline ends. The CDR3 contains 14 residues. Written as DNA, the CDR3 is TGTGCCAGCAGTTTCGCCGGGAAGATCGATGAGCAGTTCTTC. Its protein product is CASSFAGKIDEQFF.

Ten or more counts support this clonotype. The rearrangement joins TRBV5-1 to TRBJ2-7, with 7 bases matching TRBD1. Germline V lookup: CDR1 SGHRS, CDR2 YFSETQ. The CDR3 runs to 14 residues. V lost 4 bases, J lost 0 bases, and 4 bases stayed unmatched. CDR3 in DNA: TGCGCCAGCAGCGAGGGACAGTACTCCTACGAGCAGTACTTC. Translation gives CASSEGQYSYEQYF.

The chain has TRBV4-1 and TRBJ2-5, with D possibly called TRBD1 or TRBD2 (5 bases each). Germline values: CDR1 MGHRA, CDR2 YSYEKL. The CDR3 sequence is 14 residues long. Trimming removed 4 bases at V and 0 bases at J, with 9 bases between. The CDR3 coding sequence is TGCGCCAGCAGCCCGGGACCTAACCAAGAGACCCAGTACTTC. This translates into CASSPGPNQETQYF.

V and J are TRBV27 and TRBJ2-1, with TRBD2 matching 11 bases. Losses at the gene ends were 4 bases for V and 6 bases for J; bases not matched to a gene: 5. This CDR3 has 15 residues. Germline CDR1 reads MNHEY; CDR2 reads SMNVEV (reference sequence). The CDR3 loop reads CASSSPTSGSNEQFF. The CDR3 DNA reads as TGTGCCAGCAGTTCCCCTACTAGCGGGAGCAATGAGCAGTTCTTC.

Many counts were recorded for this clonotype. CDR3 nucleotides: TGCGCCAGCAGCCCCGTGCAGGGTATCGAGTATGAGCAGTTCTTC. This translates into CASSPVQGIEYEQFF. The chain joins TRBV4-3 to TRBJ2-1; D is possibly TRBD1 (5 bases). Germline-derived CDR1 and CDR2 are LGHNA and YSLEER. V dropped 4 bases and J dropped 8 bases, with 18 bases sitting between them. This CDR3 is 15 amino acids long.

This clonotype was counted ten times or more. The chain couples TRBV2 to TRBJ2-2, with 10 positions matching TRBD2. J was trimmed by 1 base and V by 6 bases; bases with no gene match: 2. Germline-derived CDR1 and CDR2 are SNHLY and FYNNEI. This CDR3 spans 15 amino acids. The CDR3 nucleotides are TGTGCCAGCAGATGGACTAGCGGGAACACCGGGGAGCTGTTTTTT. Translation gives CASRWTSGNTGELFF.

This clonotype was picked up many times. The genes are TRBV4-1 and TRBJ1-5; unclear D gene. Germline V gene sequence: CDR1 MGHRA, CDR2 YSYEKL. Trimming left V 0 bases short and J 7 bases short, with 7 bases between. This CDR3 is 13 amino acids long. The CDR3 loop reads CASSQDSAQPQHF. DNA of the CDR3: TGCGCCAGCAGCCAAGATAGTGCCCAGCCCCAGCATTTT.